This T cell receptor (beta chain) was found in a study of T cell clonotyping in hematopoietic cell transplantation. The CDR3 contains 11 residues. Germline loops: CDR1 SQVTM, CDR2 ANQGSEA. Trimming left V 7 bases short and J 13 bases short, with 19 bases between. General study findings and limits: After transplant, recipient diversity fell while pathologically expanded clonotypes grew through day 180.

In this sample, this clone turned up a few times. Its antigen is not known. The assay was immunoSEQ multiplex PCR, and TCRdb's table has in-frame clones only and misses some. The sample holds 5,000 to 6,000 clones; around 78% are singletons and the top ten take less than 25%. The sequenced sample was peripheral blood mononuclear cells, obtained 100 days after allogeneic stem cell transplant. The J gene is TRBJ1-2, the V gene TRBV29-1; unclear D gene. The receptor comes from a male patient aged 60 to 75 who had an allogeneic stem cell transplant, so T cells may come from the graft donor. Some clones in this sample may be carry-over from other donors' samples. The CDR3 loop reads CSAGWEREGTF. The CDR3 bases are TGCAGCGCCGGTTGGGAGAGAGAAGGCACCTTC.